Included here is one T cell receptor beta chain sequence, with context. Its specificity is unknown. This table comes from immunoSEQ multiplex PCR, and its TCRdb copy is limited to in-frame clones, with some not included. This sample carries 300,000 to 350,000 clones, 73% of them seen once, and the ten largest clones take about 10%. This record comes from a study of shared clonotypes between healthy human individuals. Study context: Per-donor plates numbered three CD4 naive, three CD4 memory, two CD8 naive and one CD8 memory. Findings and caveats of the study: Generation probability values for non-shared clonotypes were lower than those for clonotypes shared by all four donors.

The length of the CDR3 is 16 residues. Germline assignment: CDR1 LGHNA and CDR2 YSLEER. V shed 1 base and J shed 2 bases, with 12 bases lying between them. The V gene is TRBV4-3, the J gene TRBJ2-4, with D perhaps TRBD2 (5 bases). The receptor was derived from a man aged 25 to 45 in good health. The sequencing input was memory CD4+ T cells sorted from blood. Subset defined: CD45RA-negative fraction. CDR3 DNA sequence: TGCGCCAGCAGCCAAGTGGGGAGCGTAACCAAAAACATTCAGTACTTC. Residues: CASSQVGSVTKNIQYF.